This T cell receptor beta chain was observed in a study of Ad26.COV2.S vaccination and SARS-CoV-2 variants. For the study at large: In the COV1001 trial, the donor was in the Ad26.COV2.S arm. Intramuscular Ad26.COV2.S at 5x10^10 or 1x10^11 viral particles.

The germline gives CDR1 SGDLS, CDR2 YYNGEE. This CDR3 has 15 amino acids. The germline V and J ends were trimmed by 8 bases and 5 bases, with 20 bases remaining between them. The treatment was: approximately 18 received Ad26.COV2.S at low or high dose, single or two shots; 5 received placebo; per-sample allocation not given. The samples were gathered on day 63 after the first injection of vaccine or placebo. An adult of 18-55 years in Boston served as donor. Regarding the study as a whole: Recipients of either vaccine or placebo displayed similar breadth of non-spike TCRs.

Sequenced by immunoSEQ multiplex PCR; TCRdb stores in-frame clones only, minus some. The sample records about 350,000 clones, roughly 84% being singletons. In regard to this clone: Its target is unknown.

Sample: peripheral blood, taken in a trial of Ad26.COV2.S vaccine versus placebo. This sequence was found in a person between 18 and 59 years old who received the Ad26.COV2.S COVID-19 vaccine or a placebo. The rearrangement links TRBV9 to TRBJ2-1; TRBD2 is a possible D gene (6 bases). The CDR3 bases are TGTGCCAGAACACCCAGTGGGAGGACACACAATGAGCAGTTCTTC. Translated, it gives CARTPSGRTHNEQFF.